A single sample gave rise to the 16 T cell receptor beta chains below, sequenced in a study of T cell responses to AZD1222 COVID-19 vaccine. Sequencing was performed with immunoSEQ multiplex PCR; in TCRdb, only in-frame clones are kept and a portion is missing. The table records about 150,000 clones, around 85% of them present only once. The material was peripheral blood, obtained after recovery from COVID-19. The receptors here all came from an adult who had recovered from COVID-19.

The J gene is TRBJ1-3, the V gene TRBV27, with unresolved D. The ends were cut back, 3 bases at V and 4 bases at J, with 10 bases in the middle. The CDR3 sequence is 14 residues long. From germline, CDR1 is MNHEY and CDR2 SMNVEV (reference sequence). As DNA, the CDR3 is TGTGCCAGCAGTTTGAACGGGCAGGGAAACACCATATATTTT. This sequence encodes CASSLNGQGNTIYF.

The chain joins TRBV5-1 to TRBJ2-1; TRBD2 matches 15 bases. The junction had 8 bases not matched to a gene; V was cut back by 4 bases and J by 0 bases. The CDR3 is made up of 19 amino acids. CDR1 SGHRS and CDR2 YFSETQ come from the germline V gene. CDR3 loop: CASSLGLAGGPSSYNEQFF. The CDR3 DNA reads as TGCGCCAGCAGCCTCGGACTAGCGGGGGGGCCGAGCTCCTACAATGAGCAGTTCTTC.

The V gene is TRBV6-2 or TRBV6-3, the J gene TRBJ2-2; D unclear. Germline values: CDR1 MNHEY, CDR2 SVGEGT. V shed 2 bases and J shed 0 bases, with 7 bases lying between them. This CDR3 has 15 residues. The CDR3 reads CASSYTSANTGELFF. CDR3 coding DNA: TGTGCCAGCAGTTACACATCCGCGAACACCGGGGAGCTGTTTTTT.

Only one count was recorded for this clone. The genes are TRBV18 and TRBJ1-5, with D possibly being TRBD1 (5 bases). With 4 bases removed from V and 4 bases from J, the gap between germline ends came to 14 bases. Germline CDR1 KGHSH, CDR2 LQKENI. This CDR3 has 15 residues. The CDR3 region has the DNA TGTGCCAGCTCACTAGGGACGGTAGGAAATCAGCCCCAGCATTTT. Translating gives CASSLGTVGNQPQHF. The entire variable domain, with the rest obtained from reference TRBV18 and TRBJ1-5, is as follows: NAGVMQNPRHLVRRRGQEARLRCSPMKGHSHVYWYRQLPEEGLKFMVYLQKENIIDESGMPKERFSAEFPKEGPSILRIQQVVRGDSAAYFCASSLGTVGNQPQHFGDGTRLSIL.

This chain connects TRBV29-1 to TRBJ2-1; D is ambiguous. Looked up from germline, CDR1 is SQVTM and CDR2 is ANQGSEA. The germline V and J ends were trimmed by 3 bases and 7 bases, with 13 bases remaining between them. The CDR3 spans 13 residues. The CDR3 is CSVDVTLGNEQFF. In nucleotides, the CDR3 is TGCAGCGTTGATGTGACTTTGGGGAATGAGCAGTTCTTC.

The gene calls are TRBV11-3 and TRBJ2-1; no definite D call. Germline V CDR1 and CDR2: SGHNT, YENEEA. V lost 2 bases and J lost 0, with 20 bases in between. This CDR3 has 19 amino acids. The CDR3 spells CASSLLPREAPHSYNEQFF. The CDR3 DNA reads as TGTGCCAGCAGCTTACTCCCCCGTGAAGCACCTCACTCCTACAATGAGCAGTTCTTC.

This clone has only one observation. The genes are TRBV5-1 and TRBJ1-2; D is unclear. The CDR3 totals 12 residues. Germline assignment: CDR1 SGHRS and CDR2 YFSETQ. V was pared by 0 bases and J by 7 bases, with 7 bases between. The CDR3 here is CASSLEGFGYTF. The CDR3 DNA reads TGCGCCAGCAGCTTGGAAGGGTTTGGCTACACCTTC.

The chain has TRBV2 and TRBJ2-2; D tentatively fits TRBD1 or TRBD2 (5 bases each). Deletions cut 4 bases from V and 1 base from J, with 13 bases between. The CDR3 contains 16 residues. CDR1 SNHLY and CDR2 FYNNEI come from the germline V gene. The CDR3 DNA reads TGTGCCAGCAGTGGATGGGGGAGAGGGAACACCGGGGAGCTGTTTTTT. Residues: CASSGWGRGNTGELFF.

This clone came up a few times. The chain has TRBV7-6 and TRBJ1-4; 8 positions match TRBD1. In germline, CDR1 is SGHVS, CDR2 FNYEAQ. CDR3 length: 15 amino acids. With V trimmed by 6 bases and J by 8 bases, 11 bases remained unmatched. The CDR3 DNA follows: TGTGCCAGCAGTTTACCCGGGACAGGACAAGAAAAACTGTTTTTT. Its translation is CASSLPGTGQEKLFF.

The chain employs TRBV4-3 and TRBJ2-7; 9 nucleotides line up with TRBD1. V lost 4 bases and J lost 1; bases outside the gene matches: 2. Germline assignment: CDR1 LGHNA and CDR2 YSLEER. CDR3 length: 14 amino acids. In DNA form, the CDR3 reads TGCGCCAGCAGCCTGACAGGGGGGTCCTACGAGCAGTACTTC. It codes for CASSLTGGSYEQYF.

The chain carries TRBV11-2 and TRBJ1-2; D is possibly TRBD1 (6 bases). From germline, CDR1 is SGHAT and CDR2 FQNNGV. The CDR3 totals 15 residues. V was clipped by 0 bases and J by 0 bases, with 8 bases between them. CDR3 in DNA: TGTGCCAGCAGCTTAGAGGGACAATCTAACTATGGCTACACCTTC. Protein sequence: CASSLEGQSNYGYTF.

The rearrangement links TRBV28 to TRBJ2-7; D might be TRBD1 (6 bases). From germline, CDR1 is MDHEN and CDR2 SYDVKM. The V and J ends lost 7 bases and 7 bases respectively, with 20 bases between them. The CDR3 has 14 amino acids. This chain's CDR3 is CASIPGVPKGEQYF. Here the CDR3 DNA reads TGTGCCAGCATCCCAGGGGTCCCTAAGGGGGAGCAGTACTTC.

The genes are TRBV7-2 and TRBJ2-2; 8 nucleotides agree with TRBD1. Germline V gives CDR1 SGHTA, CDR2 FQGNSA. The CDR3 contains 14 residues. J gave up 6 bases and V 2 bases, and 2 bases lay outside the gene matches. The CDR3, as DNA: TGTGCCAGCAGCTTAACGACAGGGGCCGGGGAGCTGTTTTTT. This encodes CASSLTTGAGELFF.

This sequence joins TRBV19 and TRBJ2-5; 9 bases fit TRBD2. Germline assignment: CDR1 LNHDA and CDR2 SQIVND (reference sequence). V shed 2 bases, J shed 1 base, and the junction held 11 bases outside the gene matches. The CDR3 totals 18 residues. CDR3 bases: TGTGCCAGTAGTATAAACCCTAGACTAGCGGACATCCAAGAGACCCAGTACTTC. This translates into CASSINPRLADIQETQYF.

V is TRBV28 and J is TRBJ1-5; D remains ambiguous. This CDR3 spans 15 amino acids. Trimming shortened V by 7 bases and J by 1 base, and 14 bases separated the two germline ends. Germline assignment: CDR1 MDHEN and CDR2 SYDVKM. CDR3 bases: TGTGCCAGCACGAGGGTCTCGGGAAGCAATCAGCCCCAGCATTTT. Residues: CASTRVSGSNQPQHF.

The CDR3 here is CASSPYEADTQYF. CDR3 sequence (DNA): TGTGCCAGCAGTCCATATGAGGCAGATACGCAGTATTTT. The V and J genes are TRBV9 and TRBJ2-3; no clear D gene. In germline, CDR1 is SGDLS, CDR2 YYNGEE. The V end was cut by 5 bases, the J end by 4 bases, with 11 bases between. This CDR3 is 13 amino acids long.